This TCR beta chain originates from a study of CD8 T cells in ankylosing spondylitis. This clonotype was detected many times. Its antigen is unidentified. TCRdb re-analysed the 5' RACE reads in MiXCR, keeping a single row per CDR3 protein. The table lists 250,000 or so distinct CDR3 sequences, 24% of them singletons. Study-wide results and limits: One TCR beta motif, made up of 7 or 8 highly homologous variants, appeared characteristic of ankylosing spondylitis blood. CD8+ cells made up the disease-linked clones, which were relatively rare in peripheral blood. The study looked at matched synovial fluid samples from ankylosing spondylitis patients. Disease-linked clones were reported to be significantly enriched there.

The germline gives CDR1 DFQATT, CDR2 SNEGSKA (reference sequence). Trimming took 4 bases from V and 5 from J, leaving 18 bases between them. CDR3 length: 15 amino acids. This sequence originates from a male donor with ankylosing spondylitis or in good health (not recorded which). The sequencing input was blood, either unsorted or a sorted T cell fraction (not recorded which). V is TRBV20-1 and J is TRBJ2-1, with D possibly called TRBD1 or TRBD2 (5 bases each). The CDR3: CSAIRSGLRHNEQFF. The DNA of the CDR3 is TGCAGTGCTATACGCTCGGGGCTGCGGCACAATGAGCAGTTCTTC.